This T cell receptor (beta chain) comes out of a study of T cells after yellow fever vaccination (dated by TCRdb to between 2017 and 2020). Describing the broader study: The SMART-Seq v4 Ultra Low Input RNA kit was used to prepare libraries from fractions with low cell numbers. To follow T-cell clones before and after primary and booster YFV17D yellow fever vaccination, bulk TCR alpha and beta repertoires were sequenced over time. Two healthy male donors, one aged 18 to 30 and one aged 30 to 39 years, were included in the cohort. Blood samples were taken at several timepoints before and after primary and secondary immunization, and bulk PBMC replicates and cell subsets were isolated.

TCRdb shows the sequencer as Illumina NovaSeq 6000. Synthesis of TCR cDNA relied on 5'RACE template switching, a step that introduced a universal primer site along with unique molecular identifiers. Priming for cDNA synthesis came from both the TCR alpha and TCR beta constant segments. Two PCR steps were used to amplify libraries, with sample barcodes and sequencing adapters being added in the second step. Libraries were sequenced on Illumina HiSeq 2500 (2x100 bp) or NovaSeq (2x150 bp). The authors' pipeline ran thus. Reads were demultiplexed and collapsed into UMI consensus sequences with MIGEC, and V(D)J alignment was performed with MiXCR. Clonotypes responding to the vaccine were identified with edgeR on replicate PBMC samples, with the criteria of FDR below 0.01 and a log2 fold change above 5 up to day 15. CD4 or CD8 identity was assigned to each bulk clonotype according to whether the clonotype was present at higher abundance in the sequenced CD4 repertoire or the sequenced CD8 repertoire. Clones were called with MiXCR by TCRdb after fastp trimmed the public reads at Q25, and only in-frame beta chains were retained. Each CDR3 protein appears once, grouped with its most common genes and DNA. The V and J calls follow TCRdb's processing rather than the paper's. The sample has roughly 330,000 distinct CDR3 sequences on record, 3.5% to 4.5% of them singletons. The ten largest clones capture roughly 26% of the sample.

This clonotype has at least ten counts. Its antigen remains undetermined. No quality values exist for individual bases; no much larger clone is one base distant. Inclusive of the bounding cysteine and valine, the CDR3 is 15 residues long. The kept DNA is CDR3 alone, 45 bases in frame from the first base. At the junction V is shortened by 0 bases and J by 2 bases, with 11 bases in between. CDR1 and CDR2 are drawn from the germline V gene: MGHRA, YSYEKL. General study outcomes and caveats: The secondary T-cell response was found to be weaker but faster than the primary response, with a peak reached on day 5 rather than on day 15. The study included only two donors, which limits how far the findings can be generalized. After the booster, most of the clones that had expanded following primary vaccination were detected again (almost 98% of CD4 and 80% to 90% of CD8), which suggests that memory was broadly maintained. Computational filtering was required because FACS-sorted repertoires could contain abundant contaminating clonotypes from the bulk population. A small share of clonotypes occurred in both CD4 and CD8 compartments, likely arising from convergent recombination.

The treatment or condition label of this sample denotes: live attenuated yellow fever vaccine strain. Two biological replicates of bulk PBMCs were collected at each blood-draw timepoint. PBMCs were isolated from peripheral blood using a standard Ficoll-Paque protocol. TriZol was used to extract RNA from bulk PBMCs, from CD4 and CD8 fractions, and from dextramer-positive and dextramer-negative fractions. The TCR sequence derives from a man aged 18 to 29 who received the YFV17D yellow fever vaccine. The starting material was PBMCs, obtained 5 days after the yellow fever booster vaccination. The V and J genes are TRBV4-1 and TRBJ2-7, with the D gene not confidently named. The nucleotide sequence is given as TGCGCCAGCAGCCAAGAGGAGTTGCGCACCTACGAGCAGTACGTC. Its protein is CASSQEELRTYEQYV.